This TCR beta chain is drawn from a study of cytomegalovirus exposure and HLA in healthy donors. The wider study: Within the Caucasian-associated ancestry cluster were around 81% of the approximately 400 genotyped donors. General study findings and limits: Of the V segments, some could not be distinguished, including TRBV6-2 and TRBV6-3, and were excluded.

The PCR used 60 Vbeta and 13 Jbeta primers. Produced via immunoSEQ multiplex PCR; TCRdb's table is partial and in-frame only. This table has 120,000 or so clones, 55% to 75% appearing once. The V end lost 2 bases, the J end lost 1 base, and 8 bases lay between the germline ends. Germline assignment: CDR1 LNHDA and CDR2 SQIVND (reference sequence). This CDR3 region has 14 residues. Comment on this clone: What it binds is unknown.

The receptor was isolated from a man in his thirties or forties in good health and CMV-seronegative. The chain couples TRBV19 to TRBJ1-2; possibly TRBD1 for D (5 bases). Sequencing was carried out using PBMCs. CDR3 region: CASSITGHNYGYTF. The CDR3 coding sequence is TGTGCCAGTAGTATAACAGGCCATAACTATGGCTACACCTTC.